Shown below are 24 T cell receptor beta chains from a single sample sequenced in a study of cytomegalovirus exposure and HLA in healthy donors. The PCR employed 60 Vbeta primers together with 13 Jbeta primers. The repertoire was sequenced with immunoSEQ multiplex PCR; TCRdb's copy has only in-frame clones and lacks some. Of 150,000 to 200,000 clones detected, 82% appear once; the ten largest clones hold 1.5% to 1.9%. Sample: PBMCs. Receptors originate from a man in his forties in good health and CMV-seronegative.

The chain links TRBV7-9 to TRBJ2-3; 9 bases map to TRBD2. Trimming took 4 bases from V and 7 from J; bases not matched to a gene: 6. From germline, CDR1 is SEHNR and CDR2 FQNEAQ (reference sequence). The CDR3 is 14 residues long. CDR3 DNA sequence: TGTGCCAGCAGCTACGGGACTAGCTCACATACGCAGTATTTT. Translating it yields CASSYGTSSHTQYF.

The chain has TRBV30 and TRBJ1-1; tentative D call: TRBD1 (6 bases). CDR3 size: 13 residues. V lost 5 bases, J lost 6 bases, and 16 bases lay in between. Germline-derived CDR1 and CDR2 are GTSNPN and SVGIG (reference sequence). The CDR3 here is CAWGSGVGPEAFF. The CDR3 nucleotides read TGTGCCTGGGGGTCAGGGGTGGGTCCTGAAGCTTTCTTT. The entire variable domain, with the rest obtained from reference TRBV30 and TRBJ1-1, is as follows: SQTIHQWPATLVQPVGSPLSLECTVEGTSNPNLYWYRQAAGRGLQLLFYSVGIGQISSEVPQNLSASRPQDRQFILSSKKLLLSDSGFYLCAWGSGVGPEAFFGQGTRLTVV.

In DNA form, the CDR3 reads TGTGCCAGTAGTCCCACTAGCGTCGATGAGCAGTTCTTC. It specifies CASSPTSVDEQFF. The chain carries TRBV19 and TRBJ2-1; TRBD2 matches 7 bases. Unmatched junction bases numbered 6, after V lost 5 bases and J lost 8 bases. In germline, CDR1 is LNHDA, CDR2 SQIVND (reference sequence). This CDR3 contains 13 residues. The variable domain in full, completed from reference TRBV19 and TRBJ2-1, reads DGGITQSPKYLFRKEGQNVTLSCEQNLNHDAMYWYRQDPGQGLRLIYYSQIVNDFQKGDIAEGYSVSREKKESFPLTVTSAQKNPTAFYLCASSPTSVDEQFFGPGTRLTVL.

Notes on this clone: In the same sample, other DNA sequences code for this CDR3. V is TRBV28 and J is TRBJ1-2, with D possibly TRBD1 on 5 matching bases. This CDR3 has 11 amino acids. V was cut by 8 bases and J by 8 bases, with 12 bases left in between. Germline CDR1 reads MDHEN; CDR2 reads SYDVKM. The CDR3 region is CASGQARGYTF. CDR3 nucleotide sequence: TGTGCCAGCGGACAAGCGCGGGGCTACACCTTC.

V usage is TRBV30 and J usage is TRBJ1-1; 11 bases line up with TRBD1. Germline V lookup: CDR1 GTSNPN, CDR2 SVGIG (reference sequence). The CDR3 is 15 residues long. Trimming cost V 0 bases and J 5 bases; bases outside gene matches: 5. CDR3 residues: CAWSVRGTGGTEAFF. The CDR3 DNA sequence: TGTGCCTGGAGTGTACGGGGGACAGGGGGGACTGAAGCTTTCTTT.

The chain has TRBV28 and TRBJ1-2; D not certain. The CDR3 is 15 residues long. Looked up from germline, CDR1 is MDHEN and CDR2 is SYDVKM. V shed 2 bases and J shed 4 bases, with 14 bases lying between them. The CDR3 here is CASSLVAARGYGYTF. The CDR3 region has the DNA TGTGCCAGCAGTTTAGTGGCAGCGCGCGGCTATGGCTACACCTTC.

The rearrangement joins TRBV30 to TRBJ2-1; D perhaps matches TRBD1 (5 bases). Germline V gene data show CDR1 as GTSNPN and CDR2 as SVGIG (reference sequence). V shed 1 base and J shed 9 bases, with 13 bases lying between them. This CDR3 spans 13 amino acids. In DNA, the CDR3 is TGTGCCTGGAGTGCTTTGGGGCGCGGTGAGCAGTTCTTC. Its translation is CAWSALGRGEQFF.

This chain connects TRBV5-1 to TRBJ2-2; 7 positions agree with TRBD1. CDR1 is SGHRS and CDR2 is YFSETQ in the germline V gene. There are 17 residues in the CDR3. V was clipped by 2 bases and J by 7 bases; unmatched bases: 14. The CDR3 protein is CASSLRSTGNRVGELFF. The DNA of the CDR3 is TGCGCCAGCAGCTTAAGATCGACAGGGAACCGAGTCGGGGAGCTGTTTTTT.

The chain combines TRBV14 with TRBJ2-1; TRBD2 aligns across 12 bases. Germline V lookup: CDR1 SGHDN, CDR2 FVKESK. Losses at the gene ends were 4 bases for V and 9 bases for J; bases not matched to a gene: 16. The CDR3 is made up of 18 amino acids. DNA for the CDR3: TGTGCCAGCAGCCCGTTAAAGACGCTAGCGGGGGGGCCAGGTGAGCAGTTCTTC. Protein: CASSPLKTLAGGPGEQFF.

J is TRBJ1-2 and V is TRBV2; 9 bases agree with TRBD1. Germline V CDR1 and CDR2: SNHLY, FYNNEI. This CDR3 contains 15 residues. V lost 3 bases and J lost 3; bases outside the gene matches: 5. CDR3 DNA: TGTGCCAGCAGTGATGTTACAGGGGGCCACTATGGCTACACCTTC. It is translated as CASSDVTGGHYGYTF.

CDR3 nucleotide sequence: TGTGCCAGCAGCAAAGAGTCCCGGGACAGAGAGTACCCTATTCTAGCCAAAAACATTCAGTACTTC. It encodes CASSKESRDREYPILAKNIQYF. The chain links TRBV21-1 to TRBJ2-4; the table gives TRBD1 as D, unverified against the DNA. TRBV21-1 is listed as a pseudogene. The CDR3 spans 22 residues.

The chain couples TRBV7-2 to TRBJ2-5, with 8 positions matching TRBD2. The CDR3 spans 14 residues. J gave up 4 bases and V 4 bases, and 5 bases lay outside the gene matches. Germline values: CDR1 SGHTA, CDR2 FQGNSA. CDR3 residues: CASSSLAGGETQYF. CDR3 bases: TGTGCCAGCAGCTCCCTAGCGGGTGGAGAGACCCAGTACTTC.

This chain connects TRBV18 to TRBJ2-1; 11 nucleotides line up with TRBD1. V shed 4 bases and J 7 bases; nucleotides not matched to a gene: 6. Germline V gene data show CDR1 as KGHSH and CDR2 as LQKENI. The CDR3 totals 15 residues. The CDR3 loop reads CASSLGTGGRNEQFF. CDR3 sequence (DNA): TGTGCCAGCTCACTCGGGACAGGGGGGCGGAATGAGCAGTTCTTC.

The J gene is TRBJ1-5, the V gene TRBV6-1; D remains unclear. There are 15 residues in the CDR3. Between the trimmed V and J ends, which lost 0 bases and 6 bases, there was a span of 12 bases. Germline V gene data show CDR1 as MNHNS and CDR2 as SASEGT. CDR3 loop: CASSEAPRGGQPQHF. As DNA, the CDR3 is TGTGCCAGCAGTGAAGCCCCCCGGGGAGGTCAGCCCCAGCATTTT.

V and J are TRBV29-1 and TRBJ2-2, with 7 bases that match TRBD1. The germline CDR1 and CDR2 sequences are SQVTM and ANQGSEA. V shed 6 bases and J 5 bases; nucleotides not matched to a gene: 12. CDR3 length: 15 amino acids. The CDR3 loop reads CSVTAPSGGTGELFF. The CDR3 DNA is TGCAGCGTGACCGCCCCTTCAGGGGGTACCGGGGAGCTGTTTTTT.

This chain links TRBV6-1 with TRBJ1-5, with 7 bases identical to TRBD1. The CDR3 has 14 residues. From germline, CDR1 is MNHNS and CDR2 SASEGT. J gave up 4 bases and V 5 bases, and 5 bases lay outside the gene matches. The CDR3 nucleotides read TGTGCCAGCAGTCGACAGGGAGTTAATCAGCCCCAGCATTTT. This gives the protein CASSRQGVNQPQHF.

The chain has TRBV28 and TRBJ1-6; 9 positions agree with TRBD1. The germline CDR1 and CDR2 sequences are MDHEN and SYDVKM. The trim removed 4 bases at V and 10 bases at J, leaving 8 bases unmatched. The CDR3 is made up of 15 amino acids. The CDR3 is CASSSPDRGGSPLHF. In nucleotides, the CDR3 is TGTGCCAGCAGTTCGCCGGACAGGGGTGGCTCACCCCTCCACTTT.

V is TRBV5-6 and J is TRBJ2-7, with 7 bases fitting TRBD1. The CDR3 sequence is 13 residues long. CDR1 and CDR2 (germline): SGHDT, YYEEEE. The V and J ends lost 5 bases and 3 bases, in that order; junction bases with no gene match: 5. This CDR3 reads CASRAPGGYEQYF. The CDR3 coding sequence is TGTGCCAGCAGGGCTCCAGGGGGCTACGAGCAGTACTTC.

This chain joins TRBV27 and TRBJ2-7; 8 bases map to TRBD2. The length of the CDR3 is 13 residues. Germline V lookup: CDR1 MNHEY, CDR2 SMNVEV (reference sequence). V trimming: 10 bases; J trimming: 2 bases; junction bases outside the gene matches: 7. The CDR3 loop is CATGTSQPYEQYF. The CDR3 DNA follows: TGTGCCACCGGGACTAGTCAACCCTACGAGCAGTACTTC.

The CDR3 spells CASRPGTSGMGEETQYF. Here the CDR3 DNA reads TGTGCCAGCAGACCCGGGACTAGCGGGATGGGGGAAGAGACCCAGTACTTC. The gene calls are TRBV2 and TRBJ2-5; 13 nucleotides match TRBD2. Losses at the gene ends were 6 bases for V and 3 bases for J; bases not matched to a gene: 10. The CDR3 consists of 17 residues. Germline V gives CDR1 SNHLY, CDR2 FYNNEI.

This chain joins TRBV4-1 and TRBJ2-7; 10 nucleotides align to TRBD2. CDR1 and CDR2 from the germline V gene are MGHRA and YSYEKL. Germline trimming cut 1 base from V and 3 bases from J; bases unmatched to any gene: 15. CDR3 length equals 19 residues. The CDR3 sequence: CASSQVQASGRARVYEQYF. CDR3 in DNA: TGCGCCAGCAGCCAAGTTCAGGCGAGCGGGAGGGCCCGGGTCTACGAGCAGTACTTC.

This clone was observed a single time. The gene calls are TRBV7-2 and TRBJ2-3; 10 nucleotides line up with TRBD1. There are 14 residues in the CDR3. V gave up 3 bases and J gave up 8 bases; unmatched junction bases: 5. Germline V gene sequence: CDR1 SGHTA, CDR2 FQGNSA. CDR3 bases: TGTGCCAGCAGCTTGAGACAGGGGGCAGGTACGCAGTATTTT. Amino acids: CASSLRQGAGTQYF. Filled out from reference TRBV7-2 and TRBJ2-3, the complete variable domain reads GAGVSQSPSNKVTEKGKDVELRCDPISGHTALYWYRQSLGQGLEFLIYFQGNSAPDKSGLPSDRFSAERTGGSVSTLTIQRTQQEDSAVYLCASSLRQGAGTQYFGPGTRLTVL.

The CDR3 spells CASSLNGGSRNTEAFF. The DNA for the CDR3 is TGTGCCAGCAGCTTAAATGGCGGGTCAAGAAACACTGAAGCTTTCTTT. The V call is TRBV7-3, the J call TRBJ1-1, with no clear D. Per the germline V gene, CDR1 is SGHTA and CDR2 is FQGTGA. The CDR3 has 16 amino acids. Trimming removed 1 base from V and 2 bases from J, with 14 bases in between.

The rearrangement links TRBV7-8 to TRBJ2-4; D may be TRBD2 (5 bases). Trimming took 7 bases from V and 5 from J, leaving 15 bases between them. Germline CDR1 and CDR2: SGHVS and FQNEAQ. The CDR3 spans 14 residues. The CDR3 DNA reads TGTGCCAGCACCCTACGGGCCGGGGAAAACATTCAGTACTTC. As protein: CASTLRAGENIQYF.